The entry below gives a single TCR beta chain sequence along with its context. This entry belongs to a study of control samples from healthy donors and cancer patients. The V gene lost 4 bases and the J gene lost 7 bases, with 10 bases spanning the gap. The germline CDR1 and CDR2 sequences are SNHLY and FYNNEI. CDR3 length: 12 amino acids. Profiling relied on immunoSEQ multiplex PCR, and the TCRdb table lists in-frame clones only, not all of them. The profile shows over 20,000 clones, approximately 85% of them singletons. Material: PBMCs. This chain connects TRBV2 to TRBJ1-2; the D gene is possibly TRBD1 (6 bases). The TCR was taken from a man in his 60s with colorectal cancer. The CDR3 DNA reads as TGTGCCAGCAGTGCAGGGGAGCGTGGCTACACCTTC. Its translation: CASSAGERGYTF.